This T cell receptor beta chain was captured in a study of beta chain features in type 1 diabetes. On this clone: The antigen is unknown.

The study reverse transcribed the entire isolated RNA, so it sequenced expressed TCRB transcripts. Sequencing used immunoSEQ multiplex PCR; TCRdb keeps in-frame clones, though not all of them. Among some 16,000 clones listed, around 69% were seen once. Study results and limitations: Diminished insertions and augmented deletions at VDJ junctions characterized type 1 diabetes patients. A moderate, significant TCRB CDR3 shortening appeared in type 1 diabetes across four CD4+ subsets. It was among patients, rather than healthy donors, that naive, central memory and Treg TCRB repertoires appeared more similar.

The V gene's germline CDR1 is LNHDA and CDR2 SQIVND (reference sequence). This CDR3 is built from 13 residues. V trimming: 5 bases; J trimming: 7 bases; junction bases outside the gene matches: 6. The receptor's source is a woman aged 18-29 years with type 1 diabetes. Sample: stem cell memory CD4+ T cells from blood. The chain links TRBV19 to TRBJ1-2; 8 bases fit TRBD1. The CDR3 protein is CASSPQGARGYTF. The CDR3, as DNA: TGTGCCAGTAGTCCCCAGGGGGCACGTGGCTACACCTTC.